The rows below give T cell receptor beta chains drawn from one sample of a study of T cell responses to AZD1222 COVID-19 vaccine. Data came from immunoSEQ multiplex PCR; TCRdb stores just in-frame clones and leaves some out. Of under 200,000 clones listed, roughly 94% are singletons. Here the sequenced sample was peripheral blood, taken 28 days after the second AZD1222 dose. Receptors were obtained from an adult who received the AZD1222 COVID-19 vaccine. Each CDR3 is given with its conserved first and last residue. The order of the fields is V gene, J gene, D gene, clone size, CDR3 DNA, CDR3 protein. The D gene is left open where the match is weak. Clone size, where shown, is once, few, many, or a class for clones that have expanded.

>TRBV28|TRBJ2-2|.|.
TGTGCCAGCAGTTTATTCCCCACCGGGGAGCTGTTTTTT
CASSLFPTGELFF
>TRBV29-1|TRBJ1-5|.|.
TGCAGCGTTGCGGCAGCACCCAATCAGCCCCAGCATTTT
CSVAAAPNQPQHF
>TRBV30|TRBJ1-1|.|.
TGTGCCTGGAGTCCGCTGACAGGAATCATGAACACTGAAGCTTTCTTT
CAWSPLTGIMNTEAFF
>TRBV29-1|TRBJ1-1|.|.
TGCAGCGTTGAATCGACCACCTGGGACACTGAAGCTTTCTTT
CSVESTTWDTEAFF
>TRBV19|TRBJ2-1|TRBD2|.
TGTGCCAGCAGGGACTATCACAATGAGCAGTTCTTC
CASRDYHNEQFF
>TRBV7-9|TRBJ2-7|TRBD1|once
TGTGCCAGCAGCTTAGTAGGACAGGGCCCTATCTACGAGCAGTACTTC
CASSLVGQGPIYEQYF
>TRBV19|TRBJ2-2|.|.
TGTGCCAGTAACCAGAACGGGGAGCTGTTTTTT
CASNQNGELFF
>TRBV3-1/TRBV3-2|TRBJ2-5|TRBD2|few
TGTGCCAGCAGCCGACAAGGACTAGCGGGTGAGACCCAGTACTTC
CASSRQGLAGETQYF
>TRBV2|TRBJ1-1|.|.
TGTGCCACCTCAGGGCCGAACACTGAAGCTTTCTTT
CATSGPNTEAFF
>TRBV7-9|TRBJ2-5|.|.
TGTGCCAGCAGCCTAGACCCGGTAGGGACCCAGTACTTC
CASSLDPVGTQYF
>TRBV7-8|TRBJ1-4|.|.
TGTGCCAGCAGCTTAGCCCGGCAGGAAAACCCTTTTTTT
CASSLARQENPFF
>TRBV27|TRBJ2-7|.|.
TGTGCCAGCAAGTCCAGCTCCTACGAGCAGTACTTC
CASKSSSYEQYF
>TRBV5-6|TRBJ1-4|.|.
TGTGCCAGCAGCTTGGTGGGAGTTGCAACTAATGAAAAACTGTTTTTT
CASSLVGVATNEKLFF
>TRBV5-6|TRBJ2-6|.|once
TGTGCCAGCAAAAGGGGACCCAGCTCTGGGGCCAACGTCCTGACTTTC
CASKRGPSSGANVLTF
>TRBV28|TRBJ2-2|TRBD2|.
TGTGCCAGCAGCCCCCCCCTGGCGGGAGCGGCCGGGGAGCTGTTTTTT
CASSPPLAGAAGELFF
>TRBV10-2|TRBJ1-2|TRBD1|.
TGCGCCAGCAGCGACCGGACAGGGGCCCTACTGAACTATGGCTACACCTTC
CASSDRTGALLNYGYTF
>TRBV30|TRBJ1-2|.|once
TGTGCCTGGAGTCGGGGAATAAACTATGGCTACACCTTC
CAWSRGINYGYTF
>TRBV21-1|TRBJ1-2|.|.
TGTGCCAGCCCCGTCGGGGTAGGAGGCTACACCTTC
CASPVGVGGYTF
>TRBV6-5|TRBJ2-5|TRBD2|.
TGTGCCAGCAGTTACTCGACCGGACTAGCCGGAGAGACCCAGTACTTC
CASSYSTGLAGETQYF
>TRBV28|TRBJ2-5|.|.
TGTGCCAGCAGTTTTACCGGGGGCAAGGAGACCCAGTACTTC
CASSFTGGKETQYF
>TRBV28|TRBJ1-1|.|.
TGTGCCAGCAGTACCCCCTGGGCTAGGAGCACTGAAGCTTTCTTT
CASSTPWARSTEAFF
>TRBV18|TRBJ1-2|TRBD1|.
TGTGCCAGCTCACCCCCCGGGCAGGGGGCCCTTTACTATGGCTACACCTTC
CASSPPGQGALYYGYTF
>TRBV4-1|TRBJ1-2|.|.
TGCGCCAGCAGCCACCAGACAGAGAACTATGGCTACACCTTC
CASSHQTENYGYTF
>TRBV7-9|TRBJ1-3|.|few
TGTGCCAGCAGCTTGTCGGCAGATGGAAACACCATATATTTT
CASSLSADGNTIYF
>TRBV14|TRBJ2-7|TRBD1|few
TGTGCCAGTTCCGGTTCGACAGGGTGGAACTACGAGCAGTACTTC
CASSGSTGWNYEQYF
>TRBV5-4|TRBJ1-6|.|.
TGTGCCAGCAGCCGTGACGGGAGCTCCTATAATTCACCCCTCCACTTT
CASSRDGSSYNSPLHF
>TRBV24-1|TRBJ2-3|TRBD2|.
TGTGCCACCAGTGGCCTTAGCGGGGATACGCAGTATTTT
CATSGLSGDTQYF
>TRBV7-3|TRBJ2-3|.|.
TGTGCCAGCAGCCCAGGACCGGGAAATACGCAGTATTTT
CASSPGPGNTQYF
>TRBV6-2/TRBV6-3|TRBJ1-1|.|.
TGTGCCAGCAGTTACCAACCGAACACTGAAGCTTTCTTT
CASSYQPNTEAFF
>TRBV30|TRBJ1-1|.|.
TGTGCCTGGAGTGTATGGACAGACACTGAAGCTTTCTTT
CAWSVWTDTEAFF
>TRBV6-8|TRBJ1-4|.|.
TGTGCCAGCCCTAAGGGAGGGGTTTGTGAAAAACTGTTTTTT
CASPKGGVCEKLFF
>TRBV28|TRBJ2-7|.|.
TGTGCCAGCGGAGAGGAGGGGAAAAACGAGCAGTACTTC
CASGEEGKNEQYF
>TRBV13|TRBJ2-7|TRBD1|.
TGTGCCAGCAGCTCTGGGGACAGGGTCGACGAGCAGTACTTC
CASSSGDRVDEQYF
>TRBV3-1/TRBV3-2|TRBJ2-3|TRBD1|.
TGTGCCAGCAGCCCCCGGACAGGGGGCTTTACGCAGTATTTT
CASSPRTGGFTQYF
>TRBV7-2|TRBJ1-4|TRBD1|.
TGTGCCAGCAGCTTAGCGCCACAGGGGAAGGCGGAACTGTTTTTT
CASSLAPQGKAELFF
>TRBV6-5|TRBJ1-2|.|.
TGTGCCAGCAGTTACTCCAAGACGTATGGCTACACCTTC
CASSYSKTYGYTF
>TRBV11-2|TRBJ1-3|.|few
TGTGCCAGCAGCTTAGTAGGTAGCTCTGGAAACACCATATATTTT
CASSLVGSSGNTIYF
>TRBV2|TRBJ1-5|TRBD1|.
TGTGCCAGCACCGCTGGAGGGGGCGGCAATCAGCCCCAGCATTTT
CASTAGGGGNQPQHF
>TRBV24-1|TRBJ2-1|TRBD2|.
TGTGCCACCAGTGACCCTAGCGGGATTTACAATGAGCAGTTCTTC
CATSDPSGIYNEQFF
>TRBV11-2|TRBJ2-1|TRBD2|.
TGTGCCAGCAGCCCCGAGCCACTAGCGGGGACCTACAATGAGCAGTTCTTC
CASSPEPLAGTYNEQFF
>TRBV11-3|TRBJ2-3|TRBD2|few
TGTGCCAGCAGCCTATCGGGACTAGCGGGAGTTGCGGGTTCCACAGATACGCAGTATTTT
CASSLSGLAGVAGSTDTQYF
>TRBV7-2|TRBJ1-1|TRBD1|.
TGTGCCAGCAGCTTACCCTACAGGGGGCGACCCCCAATGAACACTGAAGCTTTCTTT
CASSLPYRGRPPMNTEAFF
>TRBV6-1|TRBJ1-5|.|.
TGTGCCAGCAGTGAAGTTAATCAGCCCCAGCATTTT
CASSEVNQPQHF
>TRBV2|TRBJ1-2|TRBD1|.
TGTGCCAGCAGTGCAGTCAGACAGGGGAAAAATGGCTACACCTTC
CASSAVRQGKNGYTF
>TRBV7-3|TRBJ1-6|.|.
TGTGCCAGCAGCTTTAATAGGAATTCACCCCTCCACTTT
CASSFNRNSPLHF